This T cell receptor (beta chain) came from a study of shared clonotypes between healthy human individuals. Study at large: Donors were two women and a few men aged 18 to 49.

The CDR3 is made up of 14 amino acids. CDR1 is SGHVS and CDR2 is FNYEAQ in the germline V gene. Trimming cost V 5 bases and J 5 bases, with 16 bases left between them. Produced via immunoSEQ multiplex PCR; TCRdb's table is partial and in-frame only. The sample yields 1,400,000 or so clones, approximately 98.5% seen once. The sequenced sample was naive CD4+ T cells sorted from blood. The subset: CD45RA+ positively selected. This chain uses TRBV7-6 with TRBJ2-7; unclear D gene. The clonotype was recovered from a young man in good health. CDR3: CASSRRLKFNEQYF. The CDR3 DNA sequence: TGTGCCAGCAGCCGACGACTCAAGTTCAACGAGCAGTACTTC.